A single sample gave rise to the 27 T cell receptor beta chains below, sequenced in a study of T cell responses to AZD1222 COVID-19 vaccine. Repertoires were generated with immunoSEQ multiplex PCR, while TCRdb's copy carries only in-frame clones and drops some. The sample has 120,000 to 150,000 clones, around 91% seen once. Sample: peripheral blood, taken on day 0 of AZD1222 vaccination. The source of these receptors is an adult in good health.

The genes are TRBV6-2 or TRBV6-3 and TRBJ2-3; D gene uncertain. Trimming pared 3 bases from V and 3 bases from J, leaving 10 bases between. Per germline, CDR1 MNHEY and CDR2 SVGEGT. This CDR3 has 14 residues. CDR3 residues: CASSYLGRTDTQYF. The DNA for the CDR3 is TGTGCCAGCAGTTATCTAGGTCGAACAGATACGCAGTATTTT.

The CDR3 region is CASSPLSLRGELFF. CDR3 coding DNA: TGTGCCAGCAGTCCCCTTTCCCTCCGCGGGGAGCTGTTTTTT. The chain employs TRBV28 and TRBJ2-2; D uncertain. The CDR3 spans 14 residues. Trimming stripped 5 bases from V and 7 bases from J, with 14 bases between. Germline-derived CDR1 and CDR2 are MDHEN and SYDVKM.

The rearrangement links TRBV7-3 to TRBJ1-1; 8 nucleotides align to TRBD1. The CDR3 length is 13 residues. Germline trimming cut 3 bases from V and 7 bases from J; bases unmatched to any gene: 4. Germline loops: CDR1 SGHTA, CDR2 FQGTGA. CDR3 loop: CASSLDREGEAFF. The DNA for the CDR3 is TGTGCCAGCAGCTTGGACAGGGAGGGTGAAGCTTTCTTT.

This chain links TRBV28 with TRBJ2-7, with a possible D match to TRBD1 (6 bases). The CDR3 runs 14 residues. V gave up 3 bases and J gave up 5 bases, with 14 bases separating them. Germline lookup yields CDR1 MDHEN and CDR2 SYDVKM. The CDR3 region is CASSFPNRVNEQYF. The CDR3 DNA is TGTGCCAGCAGTTTCCCTAACAGGGTAAACGAGCAGTACTTC.

The CDR3 here is CASSLTGQTEQFF. Here the CDR3 DNA reads TGTGCCAGCAGCTTAACAGGGCAGACTGAGCAGTTCTTC. The chain uses TRBV7-3 and TRBJ2-1; no definite D call. The germline gives CDR1 SGHTA, CDR2 FQGTGA. V was shortened by 0 bases and J by 9 bases, with 9 bases between the two germline ends. CDR3 length: 13 amino acids.

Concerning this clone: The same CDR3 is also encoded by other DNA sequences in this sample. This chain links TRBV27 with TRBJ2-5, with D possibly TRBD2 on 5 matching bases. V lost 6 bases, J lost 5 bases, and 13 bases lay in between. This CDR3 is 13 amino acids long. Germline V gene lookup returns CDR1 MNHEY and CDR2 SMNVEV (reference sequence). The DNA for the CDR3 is TGTGCCAGCAGCCCCAGAGGGCGCGAGACCCAGTACTTC. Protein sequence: CASSPRGRETQYF.

The CDR3 protein is CASSAGEGEWYNEQFF. As DNA, the CDR3 is TGTGCCAGCAGCGCAGGTGAGGGGGAGTGGTACAATGAGCAGTTCTTC. V is TRBV9 and J is TRBJ2-1; D is possibly TRBD1 (6 bases). From germline, CDR1 is SGDLS and CDR2 YYNGEE. This CDR3 region has 16 residues. Trimming took 3 bases from V and 4 from J, leaving 17 bases between them.

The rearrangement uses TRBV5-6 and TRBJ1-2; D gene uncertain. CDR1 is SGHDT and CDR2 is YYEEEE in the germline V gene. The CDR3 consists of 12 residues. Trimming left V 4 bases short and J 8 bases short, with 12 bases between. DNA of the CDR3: TGTGCCAGCAGCCCGGACGGGCGGGGCTACACCTTC. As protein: CASSPDGRGYTF.

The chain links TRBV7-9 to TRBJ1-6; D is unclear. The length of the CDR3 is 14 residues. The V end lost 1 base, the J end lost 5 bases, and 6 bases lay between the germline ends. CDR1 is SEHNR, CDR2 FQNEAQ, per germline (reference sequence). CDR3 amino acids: CASSLEVNNSPLHF. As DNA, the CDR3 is TGTGCCAGCAGCTTAGAAGTCAATAATTCACCCCTCCACTTT. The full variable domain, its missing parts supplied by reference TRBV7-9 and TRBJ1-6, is DTGVSQNPRHKITKRGQNVTFRCDPISEHNRLYWYRQTLGQGPEFLTYFQNEAQLEKSRLLSDRFSAERPKGSFSTLEIQRTEQGDSAMYLCASSLEVNNSPLHFGNGTRLTVT.

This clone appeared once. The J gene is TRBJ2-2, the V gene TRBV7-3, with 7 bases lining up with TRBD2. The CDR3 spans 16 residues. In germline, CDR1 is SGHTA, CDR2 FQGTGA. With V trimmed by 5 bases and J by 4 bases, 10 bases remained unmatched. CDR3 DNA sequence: TGTGCCAGCAGCCCCGGCTCGACGGGAGGCACCGGGGAGCTGTTTTTT. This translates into CASSPGSTGGTGELFF. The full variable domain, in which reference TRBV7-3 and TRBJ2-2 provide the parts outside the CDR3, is GAGVSQTPSNKVTEKGKYVELRCDPISGHTALYWYRQSLGQGPEFLIYFQGTGAADDSGLPNDRFFAVRPEGSVSTLKIQRTERGDSAVYLCASSPGSTGGTGELFFGEGSRLTVL.

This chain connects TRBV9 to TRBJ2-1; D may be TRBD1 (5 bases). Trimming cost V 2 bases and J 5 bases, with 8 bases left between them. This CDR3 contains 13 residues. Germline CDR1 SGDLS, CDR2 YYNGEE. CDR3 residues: CASSVDSHNEQFF. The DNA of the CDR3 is TGTGCCAGCAGCGTCGACAGCCACAATGAGCAGTTCTTC.

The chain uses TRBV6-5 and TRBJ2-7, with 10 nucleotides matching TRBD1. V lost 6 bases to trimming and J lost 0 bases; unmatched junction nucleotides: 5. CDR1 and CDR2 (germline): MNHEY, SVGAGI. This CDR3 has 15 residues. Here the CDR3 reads CASRGDRGPSYEQYF. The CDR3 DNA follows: TGTGCCAGCAGAGGGGACAGGGGCCCCTCCTACGAGCAGTACTTC.

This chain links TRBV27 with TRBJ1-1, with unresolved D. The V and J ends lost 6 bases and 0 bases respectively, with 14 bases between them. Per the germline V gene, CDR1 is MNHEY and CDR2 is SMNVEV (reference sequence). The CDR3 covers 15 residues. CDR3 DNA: TGTGCCAGCAGCCGTGGAGAGAACATGAACACTGAAGCTTTCTTT. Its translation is CASSRGENMNTEAFF.

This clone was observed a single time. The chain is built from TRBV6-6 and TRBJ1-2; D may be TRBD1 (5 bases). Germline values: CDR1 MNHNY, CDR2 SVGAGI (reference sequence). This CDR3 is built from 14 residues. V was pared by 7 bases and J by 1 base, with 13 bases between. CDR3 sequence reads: CASTATVDNYGYTF. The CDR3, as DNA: TGTGCCAGCACCGCGACAGTAGATAACTATGGCTACACCTTC.

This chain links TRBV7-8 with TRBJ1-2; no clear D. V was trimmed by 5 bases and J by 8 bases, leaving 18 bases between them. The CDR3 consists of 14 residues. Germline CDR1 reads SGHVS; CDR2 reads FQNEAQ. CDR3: CASSPSELSSGYTF. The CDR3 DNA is TGTGCCAGCAGCCCCTCGGAACTAAGCTCGGGCTACACCTTC.

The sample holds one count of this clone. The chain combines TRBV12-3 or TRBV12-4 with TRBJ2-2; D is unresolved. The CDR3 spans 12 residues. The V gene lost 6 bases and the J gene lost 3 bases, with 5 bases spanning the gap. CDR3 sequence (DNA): TGTGCCAGCAGACCCCACACCGGGGAGCTGTTTTTT. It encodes CASRPHTGELFF.

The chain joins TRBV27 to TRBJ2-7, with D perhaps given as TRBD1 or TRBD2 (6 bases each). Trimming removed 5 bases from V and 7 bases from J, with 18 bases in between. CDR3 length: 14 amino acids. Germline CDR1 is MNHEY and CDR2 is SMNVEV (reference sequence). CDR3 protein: CASSPLGGRLEQYF. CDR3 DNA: TGTGCCAGCAGTCCCCTAGGGGGGAGGCTAGAGCAGTACTTC.

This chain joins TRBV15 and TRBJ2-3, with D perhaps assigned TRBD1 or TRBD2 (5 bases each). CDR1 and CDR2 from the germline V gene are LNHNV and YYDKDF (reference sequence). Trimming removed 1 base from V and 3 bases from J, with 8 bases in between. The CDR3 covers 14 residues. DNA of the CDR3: TGTGCCACCAGCAGAGCGGGGCAGACAGATACGCAGTATTTT. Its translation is CATSRAGQTDTQYF. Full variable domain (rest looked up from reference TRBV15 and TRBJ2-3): DAMVIQNPRYQVTQFGKPVTLSCSQTLNHNVMYWYQQKSSQAPKLLFHYYDKDFNNEADTPDNFQSRRPNTSFCFLDIRSPGLGDTAMYLCATSRAGQTDTQYFGPGTRLTVL.

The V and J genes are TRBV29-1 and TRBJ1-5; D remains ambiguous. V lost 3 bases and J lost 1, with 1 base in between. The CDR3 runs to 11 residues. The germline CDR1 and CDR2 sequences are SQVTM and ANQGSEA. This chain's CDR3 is CSVDSNQPQHF. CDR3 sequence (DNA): TGCAGCGTTGACAGCAATCAGCCCCAGCATTTT.

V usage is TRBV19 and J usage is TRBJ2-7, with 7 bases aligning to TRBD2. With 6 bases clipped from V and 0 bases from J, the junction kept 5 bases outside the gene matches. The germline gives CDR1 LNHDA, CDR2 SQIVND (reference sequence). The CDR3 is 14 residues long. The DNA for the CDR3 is TGTGCCAGTAGGTCTAGCGGCTCCTCCTACGAGCAGTACTTC. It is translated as CASRSSGSSYEQYF.

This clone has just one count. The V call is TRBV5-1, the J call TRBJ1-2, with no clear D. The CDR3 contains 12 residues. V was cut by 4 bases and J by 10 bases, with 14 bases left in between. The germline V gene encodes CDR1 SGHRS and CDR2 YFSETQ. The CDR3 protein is CASSPDMSAYTF. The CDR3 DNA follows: TGCGCCAGCAGCCCAGACATGTCAGCCTACACCTTC.

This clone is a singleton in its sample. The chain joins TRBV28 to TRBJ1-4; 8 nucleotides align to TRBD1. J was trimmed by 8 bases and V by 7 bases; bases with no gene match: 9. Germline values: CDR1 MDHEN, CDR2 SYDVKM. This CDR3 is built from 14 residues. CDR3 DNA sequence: TGTGCCAGCACAGGCAGGGGGCGAGGCGAAAAACTGTTTTTT. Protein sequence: CASTGRGRGEKLFF.

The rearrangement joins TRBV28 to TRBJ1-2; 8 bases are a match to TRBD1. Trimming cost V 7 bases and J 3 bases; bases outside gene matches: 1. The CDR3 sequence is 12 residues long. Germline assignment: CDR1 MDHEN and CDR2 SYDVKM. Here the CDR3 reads CASTTGDYGYTF. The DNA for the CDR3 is TGTGCCAGCACGACAGGGGACTATGGCTACACCTTC.

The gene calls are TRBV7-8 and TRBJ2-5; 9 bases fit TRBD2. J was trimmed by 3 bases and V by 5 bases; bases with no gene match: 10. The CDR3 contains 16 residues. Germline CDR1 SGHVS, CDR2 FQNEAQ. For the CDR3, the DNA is TGTGCCAGCAGCAATTTAGCGGGAGATTGGGAAGAGACCCAGTACTTC. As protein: CASSNLAGDWEETQYF. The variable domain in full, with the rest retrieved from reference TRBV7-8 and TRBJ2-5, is GAGVSQSPRYKVAKRGQDVALRCDPISGHVSLFWYQQALGQGPEFLTYFQNEAQLDKSGLPSDRFFAERPEGSVSTLKIQRTQQEDSAVYLCASSNLAGDWEETQYFGPGTRLLVL.

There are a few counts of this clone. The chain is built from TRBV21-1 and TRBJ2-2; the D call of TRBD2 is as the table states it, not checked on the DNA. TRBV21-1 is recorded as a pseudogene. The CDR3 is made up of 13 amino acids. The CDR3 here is CASSKVSPRELFF. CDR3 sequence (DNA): TGTGCCAGCAGCAAAGTATCGCCTAGGGAGCTGTTTTTT.

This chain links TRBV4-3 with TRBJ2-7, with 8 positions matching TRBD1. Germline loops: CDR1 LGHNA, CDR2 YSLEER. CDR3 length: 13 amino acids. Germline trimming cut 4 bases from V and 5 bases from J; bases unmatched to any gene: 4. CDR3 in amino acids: CASSPATGDEQYF. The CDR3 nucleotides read TGCGCCAGCAGCCCAGCGACAGGGGACGAGCAGTACTTC.

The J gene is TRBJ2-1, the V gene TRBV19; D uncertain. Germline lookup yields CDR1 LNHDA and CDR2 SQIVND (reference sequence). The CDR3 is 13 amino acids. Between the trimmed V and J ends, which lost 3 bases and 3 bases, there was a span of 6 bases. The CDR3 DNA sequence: TGTGCCAGTAGTATCCCCAGCTACAATGAGCAGTTCTTC. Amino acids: CASSIPSYNEQFF.